A single sample gave rise to the 6 T cell receptor beta chains below, sequenced in a study of blood T cell repertoires in COVID-19. The data were produced by immunoSEQ multiplex PCR, yet TCRdb's version contains in-frame clones alone and is incomplete. Counted here are a few hundred thousand clones, about 81% occurring once; the ten biggest clones make up 7% to 10%. Specimen: peripheral blood. These receptors were taken from an elderly woman with COVID-19, enrolled during active disease.

This clone was seen more than once but under ten times. This chain links TRBV5-1 with TRBJ1-2; no definite D call. V was pared by 1 base and J by 3 bases, with 10 bases between. This CDR3 comprises 14 residues. The germline CDR1 and CDR2 sequences are SGHRS and YFSETQ. Here the CDR3 DNA reads TGCGCCAGCAGCTTGTGGTCTTCAGACTATGGCTACACCTTC. Residues: CASSLWSSDYGYTF.

The V and J genes are TRBV30 and TRBJ1-1, with no clear D. This CDR3 is built from 14 residues. V gave up 4 bases and J gave up 4 bases, with 16 bases separating them. Germline V CDR1 and CDR2: GTSNPN, SVGIG (reference sequence). The CDR3 here is CAWTGLSSGTEAFF. CDR3 nucleotide sequence: TGTGCCTGGACAGGTCTATCTTCAGGCACTGAAGCTTTCTTT.

The chain employs TRBV28 and TRBJ2-7; D call uncertain. The length of the CDR3 is 12 residues. From germline, CDR1 is MDHEN and CDR2 SYDVKM. The V end lost 1 base, the J end lost 1 base, and 2 bases lay between the germline ends. The CDR3 nucleotides read TGTGCCAGCAGTTTATCTTCCTACGAGCAGTACTTC. It is translated as CASSLSSYEQYF.

This chain connects TRBV3-1 (or the pseudogene TRBV3-2) to TRBJ1-6, with unresolved D. Trimming took off 1 base at V and 6 bases at J, with 4 bases between the two ends. Germline V gene data show CDR1 as LGHDT and CDR2 as YNNKEL (reference sequence). The CDR3 is 13 residues long. Written as DNA, the CDR3 is TGTGCCAGCAGCCAAGGAGTTAATTCACCCCTCCACTTT. Its protein product is CASSQGVNSPLHF.

The gene calls are TRBV6-5 and TRBJ2-5, with 9 bases aligning to TRBD2. V lost 2 bases to trimming and J lost 2 bases; unmatched junction nucleotides: 6. CDR1 and CDR2 (germline): MNHEY, SVGAGI. This CDR3 is 16 amino acids long. DNA for the CDR3: TGTGCCAGCAGTTACGAGTTAGCGGGAGTTCAAGAGACCCAGTACTTC. It yields the protein CASSYELAGVQETQYF.

The chain joins TRBV11-1 to TRBJ2-1, with 13 bases lining up with TRBD2. With V trimmed by 6 bases and J by 8 bases, 7 bases remained unmatched. This CDR3 spans 15 amino acids. Looked up from germline, CDR1 is SGHAT and CDR2 is FQDESV (reference sequence). DNA for the CDR3: TGTGCCAGCAGGCCTACTAGCGGGGGGGCCTATGAGCAGTTCTTC. Its translation is CASRPTSGGAYEQFF.